Presented here are 24 T cell receptor beta chains from one specimen sequenced in a study of T cell repertoires in cytomegalovirus infection. These receptors have no identified antigens. A single record per CDR3 protein comes from TCRdb applying MiXCR to the reads. The profile shows tens of thousands of distinct CDR3 sequences, under 30% of them singletons. The sample in question was CD8+ T cells from cultured PBMCs, obtained from culture after CMV antigen stimulation. The receptor source for this set is a human donor in good health (CMV status not recorded). Some clones in this sample may be carry-over from other donors' samples.

The chain combines TRBV27 with TRBJ2-5; the match to TRBD2 covers 9 bases. Trimming at V came to 0 bases and at J to 12 bases, leaving 5 bases not matched to a gene. Germline-derived CDR1 and CDR2 are MNHEY and SMNVEV (reference sequence). The CDR3 length is 13 residues. In nucleotides, the CDR3 is TGTGCCAGCAGTTTATCTAGTGCGGGGGGGGAGTACTTC. Protein: CASSLSSAGGEYF.

The rearrangement uses TRBV5-6 and TRBJ2-7, with 10 bases fitting TRBD2. Unmatched junction bases numbered 4, after V lost 3 bases and J lost 4 bases. Germline V gene lookup returns CDR1 SGHDT and CDR2 YYEEEE. The CDR3 extends over 14 amino acids. The CDR3 here is CASSSGLARYEQYF. CDR3 DNA sequence: TGTGCCAGCAGCTCGGGACTAGCGCGTTACGAGCAGTACTTC.

J is TRBJ2-7 and V is TRBV5-4, with D perhaps being TRBD1 or TRBD2 (6 bases each). The V and J ends lost 8 bases and 6 bases respectively, with 15 bases between them. Germline V gene data show CDR1 as SGHNT and CDR2 as YYREEE (reference sequence). The CDR3 length is 12 residues. This CDR3 reads CASKVEGGEQYF. Written as DNA, the CDR3 is TGTGCCAGTAAAGTCGAGGGGGGCGAGCAGTACTTC.

This clonotype has ten or more counts. The chain employs TRBV28 and TRBJ1-2, with 7 bases matching TRBD1. CDR3 length: 14 residues. V lost 5 bases to trimming and J lost 4 bases; unmatched junction nucleotides: 7. Germline V gives CDR1 MDHEN, CDR2 SYDVKM. For the CDR3, the DNA is TGTGCCAGCAGTCCCGGACAGGTCCTCTATGGCTACACCTTC. Translation: CASSPGQVLYGYTF.

A few counts support this clonotype. The V gene is TRBV27, the J gene TRBJ1-2; 7 bases are shared with TRBD1. The V and J ends lost 6 bases and 5 bases, in that order; junction bases with no gene match: 12. The CDR3 is 15 residues long. CDR1 and CDR2 from the germline V gene are MNHEY and SMNVEV (reference sequence). The CDR3 protein is CASSTGTDQRYGYTF. As DNA, the CDR3 is TGTGCCAGCAGCACCGGGACAGACCAAAGATATGGCTACACCTTC.

A word on this clonotype: Possible read error: a much larger clone is one base away. The chain is built from TRBV7-6 and TRBJ2-3; a weak D match, TRBD2 (5 bases). The germline CDR1 and CDR2 sequences are SGHVS and FNYEAQ. The length of the CDR3 is 15 residues. The CDR3 loop is CASSLYTASTDMQYF. The CDR3 DNA follows: TGTGCCAGCAGCCTATACACAGCTAGCACAGATATGCAGTATTTT.

This clonotype was seen only a few times. The chain uses TRBV6-6 and TRBJ2-5; 9 bases align to TRBD1. There are 13 residues in the CDR3. From germline, CDR1 is MNHNY and CDR2 SVGAGI (reference sequence). The V segment lost 10 bases and the J segment 7 bases; nucleotides outside the gene matches: 10. The CDR3: CATRDRGGRTQYF. CDR3 nucleotide sequence: TGTGCCACCCGAGACAGGGGGGGACGGACCCAGTACTTC.

In DNA form, the CDR3 reads TGTGCCAGCACTTTCCCCACGGGGTCCGGGGAAGCTTTCTTT. Residues: CASTFPTGSGEAFF. The chain links TRBV6-2 or TRBV6-3 to TRBJ1-1; D is undetermined. There are 14 residues in the CDR3. Trimming cost V 7 bases and J 8 bases, with 20 bases left between them. Germline V gene data show CDR1 as MNHEY and CDR2 as SVGEGT.

This clonotype was seen a handful of times. V is TRBV28 and J is TRBJ2-7; TRBD2 matches 12 bases. This CDR3 region has 18 residues. The ends lost 5 bases at V and 2 bases at J; junction bases unmatched: 13. Per germline, CDR1 MDHEN and CDR2 SYDVKM. The CDR3 sequence is CASSGLSGLAGNTYEQYF. The CDR3 DNA is TGTGCCAGCAGTGGACTCTCGGGACTAGCGGGTAATACCTACGAGCAGTACTTC.

The chain couples TRBV27 to TRBJ2-2, with D tentatively TRBD1 (5 bases). Germline-derived CDR1 and CDR2 are MNHEY and SMNVEV (reference sequence). Trimming stripped 4 bases from V and 3 bases from J, with 12 bases between. CDR3 length: 15 amino acids. This CDR3 is CASSYGRADTGELFF. The CDR3 DNA is TGTGCCAGCAGTTATGGCAGGGCGGACACCGGGGAGCTGTTTTTT.

This clonotype was found many times. This chain joins TRBV7-9 and TRBJ1-6; 10 bases match TRBD1. The ends lost 5 bases at V and 9 bases at J; junction bases unmatched: 4. The CDR3 has 14 amino acids. From germline, CDR1 is SEHNR and CDR2 FQNEAQ (reference sequence). The CDR3 bases are TGTGCCAGCAGCAAAGGGGACAGGGGTTCACCCCTCCACTTT. It translates to CASSKGDRGSPLHF.

The chain employs TRBV3-1 and TRBJ2-1; TRBD2 agrees at 8 bases. The germline gives CDR1 LGHDT, CDR2 YNNKEL (reference sequence). The CDR3 totals 15 residues. Trimming cost V 3 bases and J 0 bases; bases outside gene matches: 1. The DNA of the CDR3 is TGTGCCAGCAGCCAGGCGGGGGGCTCCTACAATGAGCAGTTCTTC. This codes for CASSQAGGSYNEQFF.

This clonotype was picked up many times. The chain links TRBV30 to TRBJ2-3; tentative D call: TRBD1 (6 bases). The CDR3 totals 13 residues. The germline V gene encodes CDR1 GTSNPN and CDR2 SVGIG (reference sequence). Between the trimmed V and J ends, which lost 5 bases and 4 bases, there was a span of 13 bases. CDR3 region: CAWDLTGPDTQYF. CDR3 in DNA: TGTGCCTGGGACCTTACAGGGCCAGATACGCAGTATTTT.

There are many counts of this clonotype. The genes are TRBV7-2 and TRBJ2-2; 8 positions agree with TRBD2. There are 19 residues in the CDR3. V gave up 4 bases and J gave up 5 bases; unmatched junction bases: 18. Germline V gene data show CDR1 as SGHTA and CDR2 as FQGNSA. DNA for the CDR3: TGTGCCAGCAGCTCGACACTTAAGCGGACTAGCATCATGACCGGGGAGCTGTTTTTT. Protein product: CASSSTLKRTSIMTGELFF.

This CDR3 is CASSQWAAGDTQYF. In DNA form, the CDR3 reads TGCGCCAGCAGCCAGTGGGCGGCGGGGGATACGCAGTATTTT. V gene TRBV4-3 combines with J gene TRBJ2-3; tentative D call: TRBD2 (6 bases). Germline loops: CDR1 LGHNA, CDR2 YSLEER. There are 14 residues in the CDR3. Trimming left V 3 bases short and J 6 bases short, with 13 bases between.

About this clonotype itself: Mismatch with germline at one junction end may stem from a read error. The J gene is TRBJ2-5, the V gene TRBV7-7; 7 positions match TRBD1. This CDR3 region has 13 residues. Germline CDR1 and CDR2: SSHAT and FNYEAQ (reference sequence). The CDR3, as DNA: TGTGCTAGCAGCTCAGACAGGGAAGAGACCCAGTACTTC. Protein product: CASSSDREETQYF.

This clonotype was seen at least ten times. The gene calls are TRBV6-1 and TRBJ1-5; D perhaps matches TRBD1 (6 bases). The V end lost 6 bases, the J end lost 3 bases, and 18 bases lay between the germline ends. This CDR3 is 16 amino acids long. Germline CDR1 is MNHNS and CDR2 is SASEGT. The CDR3 nucleotides are TGTGCCAGCAGGAAACAGGGCCACGATACCAATCAGCCCCAGCATTTT. As protein: CASRKQGHDTNQPQHF.

This clonotype was found many times. This chain connects TRBV7-9 to TRBJ2-2; TRBD2 matches 9 bases. The CDR3 runs to 14 residues. With V trimmed by 7 bases and J by 6 bases, 6 bases remained unmatched. CDR1 SEHNR and CDR2 FQNEAQ come from the germline V gene (reference sequence). CDR3 nucleotide sequence: TGTGCCAGCAATGCGGGAGGGCCGGCCGGGGAGCTGTTTTTT. Translation: CASNAGGPAGELFF. The variable domain in full, with the rest retrieved from reference TRBV7-9 and TRBJ2-2, is DTGVSQNPRHKITKRGQNVTFRCDPISEHNRLYWYRQTLGQGPEFLTYFQNEAQLEKSRLLSDRFSAERPKGSFSTLEIQRTEQGDSAMYLCASNAGGPAGELFFGEGSRLTVL.

The J gene is TRBJ1-5, the V gene TRBV7-2, with D hard to call. Germline V gene sequence: CDR1 SGHTA, CDR2 FQGNSA. The CDR3 has 17 amino acids. The V end lost 2 bases, the J end lost 2 bases, and 16 bases lay between the germline ends. This CDR3 is CASSLRLGRAGNQPQHF. In DNA form, the CDR3 reads TGTGCCAGCAGCTTAAGGCTAGGACGGGCTGGCAATCAGCCCCAGCATTTT.

The table lists this clonotype with many counts. The chain carries TRBV7-3 and TRBJ1-1; 8 nucleotides align to TRBD1. Losses at the gene ends were 5 bases for V and 8 bases for J; bases not matched to a gene: 7. The CDR3 sequence is 13 residues long. CDR1 and CDR2 (germline): SGHTA, FQGTGA. CDR3 sequence reads: CASSPTGALEAFF. CDR3 in DNA: TGTGCCAGCAGCCCGACAGGGGCCCTCGAAGCTTTCTTT. The full variable domain, its missing parts supplied by reference TRBV7-3 and TRBJ1-1, is GAGVSQTPSNKVTEKGKYVELRCDPISGHTALYWYRQSLGQGPEFLIYFQGTGAADDSGLPNDRFFAVRPEGSVSTLKIQRTERGDSAVYLCASSPTGALEAFFGQGTRLTVV.

This clonotype has ten or more counts. V and J are TRBV12-3 or TRBV12-4 and TRBJ2-1, with 8 positions matching TRBD2. V lost 2 bases and J lost 6; bases outside the gene matches: 3. This CDR3 has 14 amino acids. In nucleotides, the CDR3 is TGTGCCAGCAGTTTATGGGCGGGAGGCAATGAGCAGTTCTTC. It specifies CASSLWAGGNEQFF.

The chain combines TRBV2 with TRBJ1-3; D may be TRBD1 (5 bases). V was shortened by 9 bases and J by 4 bases, with 16 bases between the two germline ends. Germline-derived CDR1 and CDR2 are SNHLY and FYNNEI. The CDR3 contains 14 residues. The CDR3 is CAREEATGGNTIYF. CDR3 in DNA: TGTGCCAGGGAGGAGGCTACAGGAGGAAACACCATATATTTT.

This clonotype was seen ten or more times. This chain uses TRBV7-2 with TRBJ2-7; tentatively, D is TRBD1 (5 bases). Germline V gene data show CDR1 as SGHTA and CDR2 as FQGNSA. The CDR3 spans 16 residues. V dropped 1 base and J dropped 3 bases, with 16 bases sitting between them. The CDR3 region is CASSLEGRQRIYEQYF. In nucleotides, the CDR3 is TGTGCCAGCAGCTTAGAAGGTCGACAGCGCATCTACGAGCAGTACTTC.

The chain links TRBV20-1 to TRBJ2-1, with D perhaps TRBD1 or TRBD2 (5 bases each). The V end lost 0 bases, the J end lost 10 bases, and 16 bases lay between the germline ends. The CDR3 sequence is 14 residues long. Germline-derived CDR1 and CDR2 are DFQATT and SNEGSKA (reference sequence). CDR3 coding DNA: TGCAGTGCTAGAGATCCATGGGGGTCCGAAGAGCAGTTCTTC. Translation gives CSARDPWGSEEQFF.